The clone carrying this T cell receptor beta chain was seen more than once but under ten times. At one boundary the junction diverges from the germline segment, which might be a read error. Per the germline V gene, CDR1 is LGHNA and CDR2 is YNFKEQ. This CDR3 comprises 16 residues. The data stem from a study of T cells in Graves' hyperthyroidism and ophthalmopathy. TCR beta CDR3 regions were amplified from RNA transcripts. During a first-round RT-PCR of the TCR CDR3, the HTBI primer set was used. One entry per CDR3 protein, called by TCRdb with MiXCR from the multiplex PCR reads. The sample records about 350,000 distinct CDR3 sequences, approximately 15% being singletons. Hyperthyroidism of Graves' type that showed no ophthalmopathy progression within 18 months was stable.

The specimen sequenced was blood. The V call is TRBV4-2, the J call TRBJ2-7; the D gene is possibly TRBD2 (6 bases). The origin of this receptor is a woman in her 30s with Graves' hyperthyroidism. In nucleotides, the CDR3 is TGTGCCAGCAGCCAAGTCGGGCGGGACTCCAACTACGGGCAGTACTTC. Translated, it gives CASSQVGRDSNYGQYF.